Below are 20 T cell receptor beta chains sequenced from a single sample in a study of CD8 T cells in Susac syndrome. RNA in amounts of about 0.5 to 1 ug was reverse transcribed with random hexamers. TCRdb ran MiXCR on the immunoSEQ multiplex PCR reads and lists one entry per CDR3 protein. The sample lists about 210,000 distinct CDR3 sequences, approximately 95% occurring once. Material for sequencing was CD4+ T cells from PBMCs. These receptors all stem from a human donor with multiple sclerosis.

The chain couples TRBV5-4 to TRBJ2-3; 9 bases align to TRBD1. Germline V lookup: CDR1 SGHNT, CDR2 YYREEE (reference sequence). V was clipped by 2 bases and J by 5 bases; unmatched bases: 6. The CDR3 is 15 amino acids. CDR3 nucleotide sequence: TGTGCCAGCAGCTTACCGGGACAGGGTGAAGATACGCAGTATTTT. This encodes CASSLPGQGEDTQYF.

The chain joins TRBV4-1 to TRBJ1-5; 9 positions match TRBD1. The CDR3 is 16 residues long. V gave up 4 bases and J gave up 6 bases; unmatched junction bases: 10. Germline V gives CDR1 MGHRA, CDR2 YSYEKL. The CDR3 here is CASSPDTGGRGQPQHF. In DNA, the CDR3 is TGCGCCAGCAGCCCGGATACAGGGGGCCGGGGTCAGCCCCAGCATTTT.

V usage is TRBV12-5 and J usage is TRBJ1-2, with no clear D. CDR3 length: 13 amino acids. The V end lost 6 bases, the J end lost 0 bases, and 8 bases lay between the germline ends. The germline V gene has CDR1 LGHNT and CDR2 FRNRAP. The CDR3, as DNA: TGTGCTAGTGGAACCACAGCTAACTATGGCTACACCTTC. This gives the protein CASGTTANYGYTF.

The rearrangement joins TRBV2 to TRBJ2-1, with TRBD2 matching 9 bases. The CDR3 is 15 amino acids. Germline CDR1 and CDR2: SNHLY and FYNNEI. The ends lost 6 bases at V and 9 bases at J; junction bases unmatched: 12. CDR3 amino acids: CASSLGGRALSEQFF. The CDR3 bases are TGTGCCAGCAGCTTGGGCGGGAGGGCCTTAAGTGAGCAGTTCTTC.

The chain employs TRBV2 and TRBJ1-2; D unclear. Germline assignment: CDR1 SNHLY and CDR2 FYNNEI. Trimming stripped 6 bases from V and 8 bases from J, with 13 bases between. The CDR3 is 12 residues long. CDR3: CASRLAVGGYTF. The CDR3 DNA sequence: TGTGCCAGCAGGCTCGCGGTGGGAGGCTACACCTTC.

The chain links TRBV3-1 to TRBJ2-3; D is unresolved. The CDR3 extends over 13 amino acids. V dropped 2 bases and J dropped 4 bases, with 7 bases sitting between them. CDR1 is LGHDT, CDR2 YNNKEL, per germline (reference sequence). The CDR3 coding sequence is TGTGCCAGCAGCCAACAAGGCGCAGATACGCAGTATTTT. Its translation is CASSQQGADTQYF.

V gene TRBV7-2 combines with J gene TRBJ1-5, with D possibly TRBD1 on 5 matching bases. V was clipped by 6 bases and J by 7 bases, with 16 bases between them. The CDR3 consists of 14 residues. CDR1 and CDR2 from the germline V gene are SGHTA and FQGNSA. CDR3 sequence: CASSPSRDGQPQHF. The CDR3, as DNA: TGTGCCAGCAGTCCATCCAGGGATGGACAGCCCCAGCATTTT.

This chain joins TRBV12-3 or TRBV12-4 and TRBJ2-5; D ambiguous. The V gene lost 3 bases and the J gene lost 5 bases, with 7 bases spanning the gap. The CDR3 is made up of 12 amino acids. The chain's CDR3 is CASSLIIETQYF. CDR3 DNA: TGTGCCAGCAGTTTGATTATCGAGACCCAGTACTTC.

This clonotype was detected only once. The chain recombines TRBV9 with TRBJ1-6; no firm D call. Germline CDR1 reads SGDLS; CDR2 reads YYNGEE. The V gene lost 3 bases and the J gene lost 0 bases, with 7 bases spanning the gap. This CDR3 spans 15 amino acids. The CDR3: CASSGASSYNSPLHF. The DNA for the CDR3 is TGTGCCAGCAGCGGGGCAAGCTCCTATAATTCACCCCTCCACTTT.

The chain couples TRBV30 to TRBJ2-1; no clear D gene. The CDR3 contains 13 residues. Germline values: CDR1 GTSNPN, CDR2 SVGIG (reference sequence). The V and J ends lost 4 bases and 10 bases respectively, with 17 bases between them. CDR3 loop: CAWTQRNRVEQFF. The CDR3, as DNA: TGTGCCTGGACCCAAAGAAACCGGGTGGAGCAGTTCTTC.

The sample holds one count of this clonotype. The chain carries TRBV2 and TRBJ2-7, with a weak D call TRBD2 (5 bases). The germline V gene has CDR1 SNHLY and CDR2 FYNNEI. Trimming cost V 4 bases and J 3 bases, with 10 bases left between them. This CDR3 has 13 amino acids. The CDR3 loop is CASSVSLVYEQYF. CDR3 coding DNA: TGTGCCAGCAGTGTCTCACTAGTCTACGAGCAGTACTTC.

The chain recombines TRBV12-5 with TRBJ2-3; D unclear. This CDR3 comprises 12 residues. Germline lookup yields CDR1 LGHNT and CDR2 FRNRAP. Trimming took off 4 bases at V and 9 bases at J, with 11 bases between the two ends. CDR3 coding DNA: TGTGCTAGTGGTTCGTACATCACCACGCAGTATTTT. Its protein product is CASGSYITTQYF.

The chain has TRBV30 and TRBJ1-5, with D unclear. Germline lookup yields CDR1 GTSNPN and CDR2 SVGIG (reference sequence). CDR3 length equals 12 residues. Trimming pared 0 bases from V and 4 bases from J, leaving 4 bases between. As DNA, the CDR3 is TGTGCCTGGAGTGTAAGTAATCAGCCCCAGCATTTT. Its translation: CAWSVSNQPQHF.

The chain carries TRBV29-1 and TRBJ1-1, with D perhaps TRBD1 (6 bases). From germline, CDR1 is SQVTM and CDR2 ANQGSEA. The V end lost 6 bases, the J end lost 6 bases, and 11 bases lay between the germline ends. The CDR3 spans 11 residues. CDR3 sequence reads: CSVTGSAEAFF. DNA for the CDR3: TGCAGCGTGACAGGATCCGCTGAAGCTTTCTTT.

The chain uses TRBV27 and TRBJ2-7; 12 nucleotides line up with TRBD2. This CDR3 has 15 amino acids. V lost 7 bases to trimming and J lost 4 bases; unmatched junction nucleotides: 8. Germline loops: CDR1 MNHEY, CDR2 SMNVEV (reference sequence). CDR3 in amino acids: CASKILAGGRYEQYF. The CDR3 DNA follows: TGTGCCAGCAAGATACTAGCGGGAGGTCGGTACGAGCAGTACTTC.

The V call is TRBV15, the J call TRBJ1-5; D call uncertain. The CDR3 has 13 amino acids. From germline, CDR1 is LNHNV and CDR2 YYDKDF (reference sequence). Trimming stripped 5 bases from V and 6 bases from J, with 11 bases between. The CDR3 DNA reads TGTGCCACCAGCGGCCTTGCCGGTCAGCCCCAGCATTTT. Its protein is CATSGLAGQPQHF.

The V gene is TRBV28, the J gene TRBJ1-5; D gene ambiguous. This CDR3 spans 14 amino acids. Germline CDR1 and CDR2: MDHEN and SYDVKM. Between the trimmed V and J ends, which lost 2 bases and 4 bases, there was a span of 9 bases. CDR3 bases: TGTGCCAGCAGTTTAGGCAGATGGAATCAGCCCCAGCATTTT. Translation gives CASSLGRWNQPQHF.

This CDR3 reads CASSSTSGSLNTGELFF. The CDR3, as DNA: TGTGCCAGCAGCTCAACTAGCGGGAGTCTGAACACCGGGGAGCTGTTTTTT. The chain is built from TRBV9 and TRBJ2-2; 11 bases are shared with TRBD2. In germline, CDR1 is SGDLS, CDR2 YYNGEE. Losses at the gene ends were 4 bases for V and 1 base for J; bases not matched to a gene: 6. The CDR3 totals 17 residues.

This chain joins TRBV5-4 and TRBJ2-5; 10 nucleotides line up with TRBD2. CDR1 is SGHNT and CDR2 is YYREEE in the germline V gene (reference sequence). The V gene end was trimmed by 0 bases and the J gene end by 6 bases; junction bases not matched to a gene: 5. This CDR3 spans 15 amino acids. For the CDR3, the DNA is TGTGCCAGCAGCTTGGAGGATAGCGGGAGGCAGACCCAGTACTTC. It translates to CASSLEDSGRQTQYF.

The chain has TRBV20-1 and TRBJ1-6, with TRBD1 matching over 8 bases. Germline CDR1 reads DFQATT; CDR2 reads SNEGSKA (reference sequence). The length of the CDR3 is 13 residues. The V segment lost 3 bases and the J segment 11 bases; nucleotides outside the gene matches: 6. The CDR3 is CSARFSDRAPLHF. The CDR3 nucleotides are TGCAGTGCTAGGTTTTCGGACAGGGCACCCCTCCACTTT.